This record looks at one T cell receptor beta chain sequence and its context. Its binding antigen is unknown. Base qualities are not recorded, but no much larger clone differs from it by a single base. TCRbeta CDR3 regions were amplified from genomic DNA by means of the immunoSEQ Assay, a bias-controlled multiplex PCR. The study's processing was this. Within the assay, amplification of reference gene primers was used to estimate how many nucleated cells each sample contained. To quantify the absolute abundance of each unique TCRbeta CDR3 rearrangement, sequence reads were collapsed and filtered. For each sample, productive Simpson clonality was calculated as the square root of Simpson's diversity index across productive rearrangements. The source is immuneACCESS, and TCRdb retained only in-frame sequences with V and J called. Part of the clones is not carried over; for the studies checked, unresolved V genes explain less than half of this, and the remainder is unexplained. The D gene and trimming were derived from the DNA, and the V and J assignments and clone size from that table. Across this sample there are some 270,000 clones, with approximately 85% seen only once. Around 10% of the sample is taken by the ten largest.

Participants in the prospective study were aged about 18 to 89 years, lived in about two dozen United States geographic areas, and enrolled through a virtual design. In the prospective study, participants were assigned to cohorts based on the clinical history participants reported in a screening survey and a study questionnaire. Each participant in the prospective study had whole blood, serum and a nasopharyngeal or oropharyngeal swab collected by mobile phlebotomists. Additional blood draws and questionnaires over an approximately 2-month period could optionally be provided by prospective study participants. Before DNA extraction, prospective study blood samples were shipped either frozen or at room temperature. Reading the germline V gene (reference sequence) gives CDR1 DFQATT and CDR2 SNEGSKA. Measured from the cysteine to the phenylalanine, the CDR3 is 11 residues long. Only the CDR3 portion is preserved as DNA: 33 bases, with reading frame beginning at the first base. V and J lose 2 bases and 2 bases, and a span of 3 bases separates them.

This sample is drawn from a study of blood T cell repertoires in COVID-19 (dated by TCRdb to about 2020). Regarding the study in general: The collaborator samples originated in the United States, Italy and Spain and spanned the acute and convalescent phases of COVID-19. The material from the prospective study consisted of cDNA or gDNA derived from T cells, B-cell-depleted T cells, or PBMCs. Deeply sampled blood TCRbeta repertoires from subjects exposed to, actively infected with, or recovered from COVID-19 were included in the dataset. The repertoires were released in a freely available public database intended as a resource for research on the immune response to SARS-CoV-2. The samples were drawn from two sources: the first 160 participants of the ongoing ImmuneRACE study, and 1,200 or so subjects contributed by 6 global collaborators. The sample metadata nearly always contained a de-identified subject ID, COVID-19 status, age in years and sex. Where HLA class I and class II types were available, the types were taken from metadata supplied by the sample provider, not from assay-based typing. Broad study findings and their caveats: The quantity of clinical and demographic metadata differed by source and by participant and was supplied without curation.

The origin of this receptor is a woman in her forties or fifties with acute COVID-19. The chain employs TRBV20-1 and TRBJ2-5, with the identity of the D gene unclear. The specimen was PBMCs or T cells enriched from blood (not recorded which). The DNA sequence is given as TGCAGTGCTAGATCTCAAGAGACCCAGTACTTC. It specifies CSARSQETQYF.